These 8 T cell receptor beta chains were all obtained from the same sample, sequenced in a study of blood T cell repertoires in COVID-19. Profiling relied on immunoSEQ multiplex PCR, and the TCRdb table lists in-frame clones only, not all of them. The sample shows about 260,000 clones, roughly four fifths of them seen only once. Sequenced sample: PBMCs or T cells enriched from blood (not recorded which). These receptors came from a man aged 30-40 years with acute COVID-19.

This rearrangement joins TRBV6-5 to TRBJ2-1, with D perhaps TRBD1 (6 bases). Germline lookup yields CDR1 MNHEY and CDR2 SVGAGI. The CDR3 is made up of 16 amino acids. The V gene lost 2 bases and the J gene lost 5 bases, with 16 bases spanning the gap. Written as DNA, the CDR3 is TGTGCCAGCAGTTACGAGGGAAGGGGGTCAAACAATGAGCAGTTCTTC. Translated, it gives CASSYEGRGSNNEQFF.

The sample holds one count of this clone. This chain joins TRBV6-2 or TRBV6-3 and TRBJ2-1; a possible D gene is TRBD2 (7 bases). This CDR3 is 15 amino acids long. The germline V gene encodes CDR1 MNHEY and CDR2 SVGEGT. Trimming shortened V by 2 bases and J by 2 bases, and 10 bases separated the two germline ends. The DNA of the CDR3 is TGTGCCAGCAGTTACCCGGGGGGCACCTACAATGAGCAGTTCTTC. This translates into CASSYPGGTYNEQFF.

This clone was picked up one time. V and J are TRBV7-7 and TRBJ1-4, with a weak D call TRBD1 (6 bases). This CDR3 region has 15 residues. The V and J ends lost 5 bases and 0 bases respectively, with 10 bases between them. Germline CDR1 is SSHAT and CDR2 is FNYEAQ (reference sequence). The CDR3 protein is CASSPTGTTNEKLFF. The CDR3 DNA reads TGTGCCAGCAGCCCAACAGGGACAACTAATGAAAAACTGTTTTTT. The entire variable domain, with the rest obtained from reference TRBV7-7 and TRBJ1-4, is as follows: GAGVSQSPRYKVTKRGQDVTLRCDPISSHATLYWYQQALGQGPEFLTYFNYEAQPDKSGLPSDRFSAERPEGSISTLTIQRTEQRDSAMYRCASSPTGTTNEKLFFGSGTQLSVL.

CDR3 nucleotide sequence: TGCGCCAGCAGCCAAGAACATCTACGTGGGAGAACTGAAGCTTTCTTT. It translates to CASSQEHLRGRTEAFF. This chain connects TRBV4-3 to TRBJ1-1; D ambiguous. V dropped 0 bases and J dropped 5 bases, with 16 bases sitting between them. Germline V CDR1 and CDR2: LGHNA, YSLEER. CDR3 length equals 16 residues.

DNA of the CDR3: TGTGCCAGCAGTCTCCGACTCTCTGGGGCCAACGTCCTGACTTTC. Its protein product is CASSLRLSGANVLTF. This chain connects TRBV3-1 (or the pseudogene TRBV3-2) to TRBJ2-6; D gene unclear. This CDR3 comprises 15 residues. CDR1 and CDR2 (germline): LGHDT, YNNKEL (reference sequence). The V and J ends lost 6 bases and 0 bases respectively, with 9 bases between them.

The CDR3, as DNA: TGTGCCAGCGGCCGGGGTTCCTACGAGCAGTACGTC. Translated: CASGRGSYEQYV. The chain is built from TRBV27 and TRBJ2-7, with D possibly matching TRBD2 (5 bases). This CDR3 is 12 amino acids long. Between the trimmed V and J ends, which lost 8 bases and 1 base, there was a span of 9 bases. The germline gives CDR1 MNHEY, CDR2 SMNVEV (reference sequence).

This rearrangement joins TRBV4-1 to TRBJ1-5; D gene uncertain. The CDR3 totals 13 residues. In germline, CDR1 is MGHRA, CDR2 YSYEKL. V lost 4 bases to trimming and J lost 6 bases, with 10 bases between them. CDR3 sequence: CASSPDEGQPQHF. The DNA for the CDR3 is TGCGCCAGCAGCCCAGACGAGGGTCAGCCCCAGCATTTT.

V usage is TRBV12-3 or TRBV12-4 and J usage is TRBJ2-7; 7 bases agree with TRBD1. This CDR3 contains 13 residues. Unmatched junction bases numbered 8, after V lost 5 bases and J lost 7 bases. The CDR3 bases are TGTGCCAGCAGTCCGAGGGGGCGCGGTGAGCAGTACGTC. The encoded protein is CASSPRGRGEQYV.